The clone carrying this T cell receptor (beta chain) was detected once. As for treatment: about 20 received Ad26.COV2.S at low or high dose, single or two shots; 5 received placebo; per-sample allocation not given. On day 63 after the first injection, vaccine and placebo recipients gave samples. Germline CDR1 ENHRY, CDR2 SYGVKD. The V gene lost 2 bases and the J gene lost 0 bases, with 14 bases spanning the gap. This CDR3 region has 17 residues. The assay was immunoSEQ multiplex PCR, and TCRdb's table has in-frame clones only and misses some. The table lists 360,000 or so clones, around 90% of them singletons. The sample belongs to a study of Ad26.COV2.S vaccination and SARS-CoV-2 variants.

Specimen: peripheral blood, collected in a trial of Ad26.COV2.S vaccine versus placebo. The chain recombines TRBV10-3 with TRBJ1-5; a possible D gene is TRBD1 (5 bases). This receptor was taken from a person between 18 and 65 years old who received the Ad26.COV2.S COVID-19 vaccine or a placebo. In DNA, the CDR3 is TGTGCCATCAGTGAGAAGGGGCTTACTTATAGCAATCAGCCCCAGCATTTT. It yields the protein CAISEKGLTYSNQPQHF.